Many counts were recorded for the clone carrying this T cell receptor beta chain. Its antigen is currently unknown. The data derive from a study of T cells after yellow fever vaccination. General study findings and limits: It was a small share of clonotypes that appeared in both CD4 and CD8 compartments. Reappearing after the booster were most of the clones from primary vaccination (around 96% CD4, approximately 85% CD8).

MiXCR, run by TCRdb on the 5' RACE reads, gives a single entry per CDR3 protein. Of a few hundred thousand distinct CDR3 sequences in the sample, roughly 4.3% were seen once. This TCR came from a man younger than 35 who received the YFV17D yellow fever vaccine. This specimen consisted of PBMCs, obtained 5 days after the yellow fever booster vaccination.

The CDR3 nucleotides are TGCAGTGCTAGTTGGCAGGACCCCTATGGCTACACCTTC. This codes for CSASWQDPYGYTF. The chain couples TRBV20-1 to TRBJ1-2; no definite D call. Looked up from germline, CDR1 is DFQATT and CDR2 is SNEGSKA (reference sequence). This CDR3 comprises 13 residues. The germline V and J ends were trimmed by 3 bases and 4 bases, with 12 bases remaining between them.